This TCR beta chain was captured in a study of cytomegalovirus exposure and HLA in healthy donors (dated by TCRdb to 2016 to 2017). Background on the whole study: In an earlier analysis of around 540 of the donors, 250 to 300 Gb of sequence data and 100 million or so unique TCR beta sequences from 180 million or so T cells were reported. In a later analysis, previously published TCR beta repertoires from 500 to 750 donors were re-analyzed and high-resolution HLA genotyping was added so that TCR occurrence patterns could be studied. Donor age, sex, ethnicity and CMV serostatus were compiled alongside the repertoire data. The study used immunosequencing to profile the T cell repertoires of 666 subjects and linked those repertoires to cytomegalovirus serostatus. HLA typing covered class I and class II loci at four-digit resolution. Typing coverage varied by locus: about 629-640 donors for A, B, C, DRB1 and DQB1; roughly 500 for DQA1; around 610 for DPA1; about 450 for DPB1. The study combined high-throughput TCR immunosequencing, statistical association of individual TCRs with disease status, and machine learning to predict cytomegalovirus infection status. Rather than using new phenotypic data, the later analysis identified candidate immune exposures from TCR beta sequences and from how often those sequences occurred across donors. In a later genetic analysis, genome-wide SNP genotypes for about three fifths of the roughly 670 donors were used, and that subset was treated as a discovery cohort. About 300 gigabases of sequencing data and some 85 million unique TCR sequences were included in an early release covering over 600 HLA-typed donors. Among the roughly 400 genotyped donors, about 85% belonged to the genetic ancestry cluster associated with self-reported Caucasian donors. On average, about 240,000 unique TCR beta nucleotide sequences were sequenced per donor among several hundred genotyped donors of the cohort, with about 19% of those sequences being non-productive. Every repertoire in the discovery cohort had been generated on one and the same sequencing platform. The study aimed to test whether signatures of past pathogen exposure could be identified by cataloging public T cell receptors. A separate validation cohort of roughly 130 different subjects was used in addition to the roughly 640-subject first cohort. To decide whether each TCR beta V gene segment behaved as functional or pseudogenic, an earlier analysis of over 500 of the donors relied on high-throughput TCR beta sequencing. About five DR-DQ haplotypes were handled as single units for association and clustering because linkage in the cohort was strong.

Libraries came from the immunoSEQ multiplex PCR assay. For the multiplex PCR, a mixture combining 60 forward primers for TCR Vbeta segments and 13 reverse primers for TCR Jbeta segments was used. Amplification of the CDR3 region of rearranged TCR beta genes was performed with a multiplex PCR assay on genomic DNA. The amplified TCR beta libraries were sequenced on the Illumina HiSeq System as 87-base-pair reads. On the study's bioinformatics: In a later analysis, roughly 80 million unique TCR beta chains were counted across the approximately 640 repertoires, and roughly 9.9 million of these chains were shared by at least two donors. Raw reads were error-corrected and collapsed into unique sequences with a nearest-neighbor algorithm that merged closely related sequences to remove PCR and sequencing errors. V, D and J gene segments were assigned by aligning CDR3 sequences to IMGT reference sequences. For a sequence to be retained, a match of at least six nucleotides to both a V gene segment and a J gene segment was required. Rearrangements were classified as productive when the CDR3 lacked stop codons and remained in frame with V and J, and all other rearrangements were classified as non-productive. Following IMGT convention, CDR3 was defined as the stretch from the second conserved V-encoded cysteine up to the conserved J-encoded phenylalanine. In an earlier analysis of around 540 of the donors, sequences lacking an unambiguous match to a single V gene segment were excluded. In an earlier analysis of several hundred of the donors, V segments were called functional above 56.7% productive rearrangements and were called segregating when the between-donor standard deviation exceeded 5%. A statistical classification framework was developed to diagnose cytomegalovirus status using the catalog of TCR beta chain sequences. In a later analysis, TCR nucleotide sequences were compared against IMGT/GENE-DB human TR gene sequences so that V and J genes could be assigned. The TCRdist pipeline was used in a later analysis to assign CDR3 sequences and most-parsimonious VDJ recombination scenarios. In a later analysis, every TCR beta chain was defined by the combination of its CDR3 amino acid sequence and its V-gene family, and reads without a unique V-gene family were dropped. In a later analysis, 450 to 600 highly shared, low-generation-probability nucleotide sequences were removed to address suspected cross-contamination and a sequencing artifact. In a later analysis, a clonal expansion index was calculated for each public chain from normalized within-repertoire ranks of inferred template counts. In a later analysis, generation probabilities were computed with a VDJ recombination model fitted to out-of-frame rearrangements, and the resulting probabilities were checked against IGoR. In a later analysis, hypergeometric tests were used to score TCR-TCR, TCR-HLA and TCR-CMV co-occurrence, with a repertoire-size bias correction applied to TCR pairs. To estimate false discovery rates, a later analysis permuted the HLA or CMV assignments 20 times. A later analysis grouped co-occurring TCRs with DBSCAN, adding TCRdist sequence similarity when clustering within HLA-allele-positive subsets. For co-occurrence clustering, repertoires with fewer than 30,000 or more than 120,000 public chains were excluded, along with about five repertoires with anomalous nucleotide sharing. As stored in TCRdb, this immuneACCESS dataset retains in-frame rearrangements with V and J assigned. A fraction of the clones does not appear; measured against another copy, unresolved V genes explain less than half of the discrepancy, and the remainder lacks a known reason. V, J and clone size reflect that table, while D and trimming were determined from the DNA. The sample contains around 190,000 clones, 70% to 75% of them found a single time. Clones ranked in the top ten supply approximately 5% of the sample.

A remark on this clone: Its antigen target is currently unknown. Base qualities were left out, and no much larger clone turns up one base away.

Findings and caveats that apply to the study as a whole: Broadly in line with IMGT annotations, most TCR beta V segments showed up in productive rearrangements about 87% or about 30% of the time in an earlier analysis of a few hundred of the donors. Compared with equally common non-associated chains, HLA-associated TCR beta chains in a later analysis were more clonally expanded and had lower generation probabilities. Linkage disequilibrium might explain the correlated functional status among segregating V segments, but an unknown experimental factor could not be excluded. Most TCR sequences were observed very rarely across donors, whereas some public TCRs were present in many individuals. According to a later analysis, parvovirus B19, influenza, CMV and Epstein-Barr virus appeared linked to several top co-occurrence clusters. In a later analysis, the rate of TCR association differed among HLA loci, with DRB1 alleles having the most associated TCRs and HLA-C alleles having the fewest. In a later genetic analysis, fewer N-insertions in productive TCRs were reported among donors in an Asian-associated ancestry cluster than the roughly 700-donor mean. A later genetic analysis associated a missense DCLRE1C variant with V-gene and J-gene trimming of TCR beta chains, and an independent cohort replicated the association. In this cohort, only TCR beta chains were sequenced, and detectable features were limited by the absence of alpha or paired-chain data. The sequencing pipeline was judged likely to have produced a cluster of highly shared sequence variants as a technical artifact. Presence/absence analyses assumed roughly uniform sequencing depth across donors, an assumption that may not hold. A later analysis associated 16,951 TCR beta sequences with specific HLA alleles at a false discovery rate of 0.05. In the study, some 180 TCR beta chains were listed as associated with cytomegalovirus. About 15 rarely observed V segments, including chromosome 9 orphons, were excluded from the earlier analysis of several hundred of the donors because counts were too low. CMV serostatus was the only immune exposure information available for the cohort. According to the authors, the approach could potentially be generalized to other disease states and immunological phenotypes. A further reported finding was that TCR beta sequences accurately predicted the HLA-A and HLA-B alleles for most subjects in the first cohort. The 87-base-pair reads could not distinguish some IMGT-functional V segments, including TRBV6-2 and TRBV6-3, so those segments were excluded. Most CMV-associated TCR beta chains appeared to be HLA-restricted in a later analysis, and the HLA associations seemed to be driven largely by CMV exposure. In vitro tests confirmed that a few of the cytomegalovirus-associated TCR beta chains recognize cytomegalovirus antigens. Because some donors lacked HLA typing at each locus, the association tests relied only on the typed subset. The classifier was reported to diagnose cytomegalovirus status with high specificity and sensitivity in both the original cohort and the validation cohort. Assigning TCR associations to individual alleles was difficult when HLA alleles, especially DR and DQ, strongly co-occurred.

The cohort was made up of about 610 healthy bone marrow donors. At the time of sampling, all cohort members were nominally healthy, though unrecorded immune exposures were likely present. The donor tested CMV seropositive and was one of the 289 seropositive cohort members. A peripheral blood sample was provided by each donor, and peripheral blood mononuclear cells were used for TCR beta sequencing. The Qiagen DNeasy Blood Extraction Kit was used to extract genomic DNA from the blood cell samples. The germline V gene sets CDR1 to LGHNA and CDR2 to YSLEER. V is cut by 0 bases and J by 6 bases, and the space between the germline ends is 15 bases. The CDR3, cysteine through phenylalanine, is 17 amino acids long. The entry retains the CDR3 DNA only, 51 bases that are in frame from base 1.

This TCR derives from a man aged 25 to 45 in good health and CMV-seropositive. Material for sequencing was PBMCs. The sequence is built from TRBV4-3 and TRBJ1-6; TRBD1 could be the D gene, as 5 bases match. The base sequence is TGCGCCAGCAGCCAAGACACAGGCCCAAATTTTAATTCACCCCTCCACTTT. This translates into CASSQDTGPNFNSPLHF.